The following is a T cell receptor beta chain sequence with its context. This entry belongs to a study of T cells in Graves' hyperthyroidism and ophthalmopathy. V gave up 8 bases and J gave up 7 bases, with 14 bases separating them. CDR1 is MGHRA and CDR2 is YSYEKL in the germline V gene. The CDR3 is 12 residues long. Amplification of TCR beta CDR3 regions used RNA as the template. Using the HTBI primer set, a first-round RT-PCR was run on the TCR CDR3. TCRdb independently ran MiXCR on the multiplex PCR reads; one entry per CDR3 protein. Among some 510,000 distinct CDR3 sequences, around 21% were seen once, and the ten largest hold about a quarter.

The receptor was derived from a man between 18 and 29 years old with Graves' hyperthyroidism. This chain connects TRBV4-1 to TRBJ1-2; a possible D gene is TRBD1 (5 bases). The specimen was blood. This CDR3 reads CASATGVRGYTF. In DNA form, the CDR3 reads TGCGCCAGCGCGACGGGGGTTCGTGGCTACACCTTC.